This entry lists 29 T cell receptor beta chains sequenced from one sample in a study of Ad26.COV2.S vaccination and SARS-CoV-2 variants. Method: immunoSEQ multiplex PCR; TCRdb's copy keeps in-frame clones and lacks some. The sample shows a few hundred thousand clones, roughly 88% of them seen only once. Treatment: around 19 received Ad26.COV2.S at low or high dose, single or two shots; about 5 received placebo; per-sample allocation not given. After the first vaccine or placebo injection, samples were drawn on day 63. The specimen comprised peripheral blood, sampled in a trial of Ad26.COV2.S vaccine versus placebo. Every receptor here comes from a person between 18 and 59 years old who received the Ad26.COV2.S COVID-19 vaccine or a placebo.

The chain employs TRBV6-5 and TRBJ2-7, with D possibly matching TRBD2 (5 bases). Trimming took off 5 bases at V and 1 base at J, with 12 bases between the two ends. Per germline, CDR1 MNHEY and CDR2 SVGAGI. The CDR3 is made up of 14 amino acids. CDR3 nucleotide sequence: TGTGCCAGCAGTCCCGACTATTCGTCCTACGAGCAGTACTTC. Amino acids: CASSPDYSSYEQYF.

V gene TRBV27 combines with J gene TRBJ2-2; D possibly uses TRBD1 or TRBD2 (6 bases each). This CDR3 is built from 14 residues. Germline V lookup: CDR1 MNHEY, CDR2 SMNVEV (reference sequence). Trimming pared 7 bases from V and 4 bases from J, leaving 13 bases between. The CDR3 sequence is CASNSRGRTGELFF. The CDR3 DNA reads as TGTGCCAGCAACTCTCGGGGGCGCACCGGGGAGCTGTTTTTT.

This clone was observed a few times. The V gene is TRBV6-5, the J gene TRBJ2-2; no clear D gene. The V end lost 8 bases, the J end lost 2 bases, and 12 bases lay between the germline ends. Per the germline V gene, CDR1 is MNHEY and CDR2 is SVGAGI. There are 14 residues in the CDR3. DNA for the CDR3: TGTGCCAGCCGCGCCGGGCTAAACACCGGGGAGCTGTTTTTT. Its protein product is CASRAGLNTGELFF.

The V gene is TRBV29-1, the J gene TRBJ1-1; 8 nucleotides line up with TRBD1. The CDR3 runs to 13 residues. CDR1 SQVTM and CDR2 ANQGSEA come from the germline V gene. V was clipped by 6 bases and J by 5 bases; unmatched bases: 8. The CDR3 DNA reads TGCAGCGTCGACAGGGGACTGGATACTGAAGCTTTCTTT. Its protein is CSVDRGLDTEAFF.

This chain uses TRBV14 with TRBJ1-2; TRBD1 aligns across 7 bases. The ends lost 1 base at V and 8 bases at J; junction bases unmatched: 7. CDR1 and CDR2 from the germline V gene are SGHDN and FVKESK. The length of the CDR3 is 14 residues. CDR3 nucleotides: TGTGCCAGCAGCCAAGGATGGAGACAGGGAGGCTACACCTTC. Translating gives CASSQGWRQGGYTF.

The chain uses TRBV30 and TRBJ1-5, with 7 bases fitting TRBD1. Germline assignment: CDR1 GTSNPN and CDR2 SVGIG (reference sequence). The CDR3 covers 15 residues. Trimming took 1 base from V and 4 from J; bases not matched to a gene: 7. The CDR3 DNA is TGTGCCTGGAGTGGGGGGACAGTATCAAATCAGCCCCAGCATTTT. Encoded protein: CAWSGGTVSNQPQHF.

This chain joins TRBV11-3 and TRBJ2-2; possible D gene TRBD2, 5 bases. This CDR3 region has 14 residues. V was shortened by 5 bases and J by 3 bases, with 10 bases between the two germline ends. Germline V gene data show CDR1 as SGHNT and CDR2 as YENEEA. The CDR3, as DNA: TGTGCCAGCAGCCCGTCGCGGGACACCGGGGAGCTGTTTTTT. Protein: CASSPSRDTGELFF.

The gene calls are TRBV5-1 and TRBJ2-1; 12 bases are shared with TRBD2. CDR1 SGHRS and CDR2 YFSETQ come from the germline V gene. Losses at the gene ends were 0 bases for V and 5 bases for J; bases not matched to a gene: 6. This CDR3 has 17 residues. The CDR3 region has the DNA TGCGCCAGCAGCTTGGTCCTAGCGGGGGGGCCTGACAATGAGCAGTTCTTC. It yields the protein CASSLVLAGGPDNEQFF. Full variable domain (outside the CDR3, taken from reference TRBV5-1 and TRBJ2-1): KAGVTQTPRYLIKTRGQQVTLSCSPISGHRSVSWYQQTPGQGLQFLFEYFSETQRNKGNFPGRFSGRQFSNSRSEMNVSTLELGDSALYLCASSLVLAGGPDNEQFFGPGTRLTVL.

CDR3 loop: CASSQGGTGGPTGELFF. In DNA form, the CDR3 reads TGTGCCAGCAGCCAAGGAGGGACAGGGGGCCCCACCGGGGAGCTGTTTTTT. V is TRBV3-1 (or the pseudogene TRBV3-2) and J is TRBJ2-2, with 12 bases aligning to TRBD1. The CDR3 loop spans 17 amino acids. Germline-derived CDR1 and CDR2 are LGHDT and YNNKEL (reference sequence). V trimming: 1 base; J trimming: 4 bases; junction bases outside the gene matches: 4.

The J gene is TRBJ1-1, the V gene TRBV11-3; TRBD1 matches 8 bases. The CDR3 has 14 residues. Looked up from germline, CDR1 is SGHNT and CDR2 is YENEEA. Trimming removed 5 bases from V and 6 bases from J; junction bases left unmatched: 8. Here the CDR3 DNA reads TGTGCCAGCAGCCTCGACAGGGGTGGTGCTGAAGCTTTCTTT. As protein: CASSLDRGGAEAFF.

This chain joins TRBV30 and TRBJ1-5; TRBD1 agrees at 8 bases. Germline-derived CDR1 and CDR2 are GTSNPN and SVGIG (reference sequence). The CDR3 spans 14 residues. V lost 4 bases and J lost 6; bases outside the gene matches: 8. The CDR3, as DNA: TGTGCCTGGACCTCTCGACAGGGGACTCAGCCCCAGCATTTT. Translating gives CAWTSRQGTQPQHF. The full variable domain, in which reference TRBV30 and TRBJ1-5 provide the parts outside the CDR3, is SQTIHQWPATLVQPVGSPLSLECTVEGTSNPNLYWYRQAAGRGLQLLFYSVGIGQISSEVPQNLSASRPQDRQFILSSKKLLLSDSGFYLCAWTSRQGTQPQHFGDGTRLSIL.

This chain uses TRBV19 with TRBJ1-1; D is perhaps TRBD1 (5 bases). The CDR3 loop spans 13 amino acids. Germline CDR1 reads LNHDA; CDR2 reads SQIVND (reference sequence). Trimming cost V 10 bases and J 1 base, with 13 bases left between them. The CDR3 bases are TGTGCCACTGGGGACCGCCCGAACACTGAAGCTTTCTTT. Its protein product is CATGDRPNTEAFF.

This clone occurred a few times. The V and J genes are TRBV6-4 and TRBJ2-1; 9 positions match TRBD2. This CDR3 is built from 14 residues. Germline V gene sequence: CDR1 MRHNA, CDR2 SNTAGT. V lost 5 bases, J lost 9 bases, and 8 bases stayed unmatched. This CDR3 is CASSPSGEAGEQFF. In DNA form, the CDR3 reads TGTGCCAGCAGTCCTAGCGGGGAAGCGGGTGAGCAGTTCTTC.

The chain links TRBV10-3 to TRBJ2-3; 8 positions agree with TRBD2. CDR1 and CDR2 (germline): ENHRY, SYGVKD. Trimming at V came to 4 bases and at J to 11 bases, leaving 11 bases not matched to a gene. CDR3 size: 14 residues. The chain's CDR3 is CAISGGVSGEMQYF. The DNA for the CDR3 is TGTGCCATCAGTGGGGGGGTTAGCGGGGAAATGCAGTATTTT.

The J gene is TRBJ2-2, the V gene TRBV6-2 or TRBV6-3; D unclear. Trimming shortened V by 2 bases and J by 6 bases, and 13 bases separated the two germline ends. This CDR3 is 15 amino acids long. The germline V gene has CDR1 MNHEY and CDR2 SVGEGT. The CDR3 spells CASSYNFPNPGELFF. Here the CDR3 DNA reads TGTGCCAGCAGTTACAACTTTCCTAACCCCGGGGAGCTGTTTTTT.

The chain is built from TRBV5-4 and TRBJ2-7; TRBD2 matches at 8 bases. CDR1 is SGHNT, CDR2 YYREEE, per germline (reference sequence). With V trimmed by 1 base and J by 1 base, 4 bases remained unmatched. The CDR3 has 15 residues. CDR3 sequence (DNA): TGTGCCAGCAGCTTGCGCGGGGGGCCTTCCTACGAGCAGTACTTC. Its protein is CASSLRGGPSYEQYF.

This clone occurred a few times. The V call is TRBV6-6, the J call TRBJ1-2, with TRBD1 matching over 8 bases. The length of the CDR3 is 12 residues. Trimming removed 10 bases from V and 5 bases from J; junction bases left unmatched: 6. The germline gives CDR1 MNHNY, CDR2 SVGAGI (reference sequence). CDR3 coding DNA: TGTGCCACGACAGGGGATCATTATGGCTACACCTTC. This sequence encodes CATTGDHYGYTF.

The sample holds a few counts of this clone. The chain has TRBV27 and TRBJ2-7; D is uncertain. Germline V gene lookup returns CDR1 MNHEY and CDR2 SMNVEV (reference sequence). The ends were cut back, 2 bases at V and 4 bases at J, with 18 bases in the middle. The CDR3 is 16 amino acids. CDR3 nucleotides: TGTGCCAGCAGTTTAACCCCGCCCAGGCGCCCATACGAGCAGTACTTC. As protein: CASSLTPPRRPYEQYF.

V usage is TRBV28 and J usage is TRBJ2-7; 9 bases match TRBD1. J was trimmed by 4 bases and V by 5 bases; bases with no gene match: 6. The CDR3 has 14 residues. The germline V gene encodes CDR1 MDHEN and CDR2 SYDVKM. CDR3 sequence: CASSPMTGGYEQYF. The CDR3, as DNA: TGTGCCAGCAGTCCCATGACAGGGGGGTACGAGCAGTACTTC.

The chain carries TRBV9 and TRBJ1-1; 7 nucleotides agree with TRBD1. The CDR3 totals 14 residues. V lost 4 bases, J lost 3 bases, and 6 bases stayed unmatched. Germline values: CDR1 SGDLS, CDR2 YYNGEE. CDR3 sequence reads: CASSLRGADTEAFF. The CDR3 DNA reads TGTGCCAGCAGCCTCAGGGGGGCAGACACTGAAGCTTTCTTT.

The chain links TRBV28 to TRBJ1-4; weak D call: TRBD1 (6 bases). CDR1 is MDHEN, CDR2 SYDVKM, per germline. The CDR3 loop spans 14 amino acids. V was shortened by 7 bases and J by 2 bases, with 11 bases between the two germline ends. The CDR3 loop is CASTGGGTNEKLFF. DNA for the CDR3: TGTGCCAGCACGGGTGGGGGCACTAATGAAAAACTGTTTTTT.

The CDR3: CASSLPGTGKNTQYF. In DNA form, the CDR3 reads TGTGCCAGCAGCTTACCCGGGACAGGGAAAAATACGCAGTATTTT. The chain has TRBV5-4 and TRBJ2-3, with 9 bases lining up with TRBD1. Germline lookup yields CDR1 SGHNT and CDR2 YYREEE (reference sequence). The CDR3 is made up of 15 amino acids. After removal of 2 bases from V and 7 bases from J, the junction contained 8 bases not matched to a gene.

This clone was observed a handful of times. The CDR3 protein is CASSLVPGQGTEAFF. CDR3 coding DNA: TGCGCCAGCAGCTTGGTCCCGGGACAGGGCACTGAAGCTTTCTTT. This rearrangement joins TRBV5-1 to TRBJ1-1, with TRBD1 identical over 9 bases. This CDR3 has 15 residues. Trimming at V came to 0 bases and at J to 4 bases, leaving 4 bases not matched to a gene. The germline V gene encodes CDR1 SGHRS and CDR2 YFSETQ.

The CDR3 region is CASSLYIGAGNTIYF. As DNA, the CDR3 is TGCGCCAGCAGCTTATACATTGGCGCTGGAAACACCATATATTTT. The rearrangement joins TRBV5-1 to TRBJ1-3, with unresolved D. This CDR3 contains 15 residues. The germline V gene encodes CDR1 SGHRS and CDR2 YFSETQ. V was clipped by 2 bases and J by 2 bases, with 11 bases between them. Using reference TRBV5-1 and TRBJ1-3 for the parts outside the CDR3, the full variable domain is KAGVTQTPRYLIKTRGQQVTLSCSPISGHRSVSWYQQTPGQGLQFLFEYFSETQRNKGNFPGRFSGRQFSNSRSEMNVSTLELGDSALYLCASSLYIGAGNTIYFGEGSWLTVV.

V is TRBV6-2 or TRBV6-3 and J is TRBJ2-2, with TRBD2 identical over 8 bases. In germline, CDR1 is MNHEY, CDR2 SVGEGT. With V trimmed by 5 bases and J by 5 bases, 13 bases remained unmatched. The CDR3 loop spans 17 amino acids. The CDR3 DNA sequence: TGTGCCAGCAGTCCGGGGAGGGTAGCGGGGCCAACCGGGGAGCTGTTTTTT. Translating gives CASSPGRVAGPTGELFF.

This clone was recorded a few times. This chain joins TRBV6-4 and TRBJ2-3, with D tentatively TRBD2 (5 bases). This CDR3 region has 16 residues. V lost 8 bases to trimming and J lost 5 bases, with 23 bases between them. Germline V gives CDR1 MRHNA, CDR2 SNTAGT. CDR3 loop: CASGPLGGSGIDTQYF. The DNA for the CDR3 is TGTGCCAGCGGTCCCCTGGGTGGCAGCGGAATAGATACGCAGTATTTT.

The V and J genes are TRBV6-5 and TRBJ1-2; 8 bases align to TRBD1. The germline V gene has CDR1 MNHEY and CDR2 SVGAGI. CDR3 length: 13 amino acids. J was trimmed by 7 bases and V by 7 bases; bases with no gene match: 8. CDR3 nucleotides: TGTGCCAGCACCTACGGACAGGGACGTGGCTACACCTTC. Residues: CASTYGQGRGYTF.

This chain joins TRBV5-5 and TRBJ2-7; possibly TRBD2 for D (7 bases). Trimming removed 2 bases at V and 6 bases at J, with 24 bases between. The germline CDR1 and CDR2 sequences are SGHKS and YYEKEE (reference sequence). This CDR3 region has 17 residues. The CDR3, as DNA: TGTGCCAGCAGCTTCGGTCTCCGGGGGGCCCAGGGTCTCGAGCAGTACTTC. It specifies CASSFGLRGAQGLEQYF. The full variable domain, its missing parts supplied by reference TRBV5-5 and TRBJ2-7, is DAGVTQSPTHLIKTRGQQVTLRCSPISGHKSVSWYQQVLGQGPQFIFQYYEKEERGRGNFPDRFSARQFPNYSSELNVNALLLGDSALYLCASSFGLRGAQGLEQYFGPGTRLTVT.

The table lists this clone with many counts. The chain employs TRBV6-2 or TRBV6-3 and TRBJ2-2; TRBD1 or TRBD2 may be the D gene (5 bases each). The CDR3 contains 15 residues. V was pared by 2 bases and J by 3 bases, with 10 bases between. Germline V CDR1 and CDR2: MNHEY, SVGEGT. The CDR3 coding sequence is TGTGCCAGCAGTTACGAGGGGCAACACACCGGGGAGCTGTTTTTT. Translated, it gives CASSYEGQHTGELFF.